These T cell receptor beta chains were read from a single sample in a study of response to subunit inactivated influenza vaccine. TCRdb fed the RT-PCR reads into MiXCR, producing one record per CDR3 protein. The sample consists of about 570,000 distinct CDR3 sequences, roughly 12% of them appearing once. This sample also appeared in a second study, on T cells expressing NK-cell markers.

The sequences come from PBMCs from blood, collected on the day of vaccination. Receptors originate from a man aged 50-59 years who received an inactivated influenza vaccine. Both conserved end residues are part of each CDR3. A D gene is named only where the DNA matches it firmly. Only part of the rows carry a size: once, few, many, or a class if the clone is expanded.

abundance: .
j_gene: TRBJ2-3
v_gene: TRBV29-1
d_gene: .
CDR3aa: CSVEVVEKSGPDTQYF
CDR3nt: TGCAGCGTTGAAGTAGTCGAGAAGTCGGGCCCAGATACGCAGTATTTT

abundance: few
j_gene: TRBJ2-1
v_gene: TRBV20-1
d_gene: .
CDR3aa: CSTEEEGGSYNEQFF
CDR3nt: TGCAGTACAGAGGAGGAGGGGGGCTCCTACAATGAGCAGTTCTTC

abundance: few
j_gene: TRBJ2-2
v_gene: TRBV29-1
d_gene: TRBD2
CDR3aa: CSVDTSGMAEYTGELFF
CDR3nt: TGCAGCGTTGATACTAGCGGGATGGCCGAGTACACCGGGGAGCTGTTTTTT

abundance: few
j_gene: TRBJ1-5
v_gene: TRBV20-1
d_gene: .
CDR3aa: CSAKIRVGDQPQHF
CDR3nt: TGCAGTGCGAAGATACGGGTGGGGGATCAGCCCCAGCATTTT

abundance: many
j_gene: TRBJ1-5
v_gene: TRBV4-2
d_gene: .
CDR3aa: CASSQDRNQPQHF
CDR3nt: TGTGCCAGCAGCCAAGACAGGAATCAGCCCCAGCATTTT

abundance: once
j_gene: TRBJ2-3
v_gene: TRBV9
d_gene: TRBD2
CDR3aa: CASSDGTSGLQTQYF
CDR3nt: TGTGCCAGCAGCGACGGGACTAGCGGGCTTCAAACGCAGTATTTT

abundance: .
j_gene: TRBJ1-6
v_gene: TRBV29-1
d_gene: TRBD1
CDR3aa: CSVDTGENSPLHF
CDR3nt: TGCAGCGTGGATACAGGGGAGAATTCACCCCTCCACTTT

abundance: few
j_gene: TRBJ2-3
v_gene: TRBV18
d_gene: .
CDR3aa: CASSPVYTPTDTQYF
CDR3nt: TGTGCCAGCTCACCCGTGTATACACCAACAGATACGCAGTATTTT

abundance: .
j_gene: TRBJ2-1
v_gene: TRBV5-6
d_gene: TRBD1
CDR3aa: CASSFVTGGNEQFF
CDR3nt: TGTGCCAGCAGCTTTGTGACAGGGGGCAATGAGCAGTTCTTC

abundance: .
j_gene: TRBJ1-2
v_gene: TRBV12-3/TRBV12-4
d_gene: .
CDR3aa: CASSLGAGGYTF
CDR3nt: TGTGCCAGCAGTTTAGGCGCGGGTGGCTACACCTTC

abundance: .
j_gene: TRBJ2-7
v_gene: TRBV12-3/TRBV12-4
d_gene: TRBD1
CDR3aa: CASSSAGQGDYEQYF
CDR3nt: TGTGCCAGCAGTTCGGCCGGACAGGGAGACTACGAGCAGTACTTC

abundance: .
j_gene: TRBJ2-2
v_gene: TRBV20-1
d_gene: .
CDR3aa: CSARDNRVSVGAGELFF
CDR3nt: TGCAGTGCTAGAGATAATAGGGTCTCCGTTGGCGCCGGGGAGCTGTTTTTT

abundance: few
j_gene: TRBJ2-2
v_gene: TRBV7-9
d_gene: .
CDR3aa: CASSRGSVGELFF
CDR3nt: TGTGCCAGCAGCCGGGGATCGGTTGGGGAGCTGTTTTTT

abundance: few
j_gene: TRBJ1-2
v_gene: TRBV6-5
d_gene: TRBD1
CDR3aa: CASSLRQGMVGYTF
CDR3nt: TGTGCCAGCAGTCTACGACAGGGTATGGTTGGCTACACCTTC

abundance: many
j_gene: TRBJ2-7
v_gene: TRBV7-9
d_gene: .
CDR3aa: CASSLDRAREQYF
CDR3nt: TGTGCCAGCAGCTTAGACAGGGCGAGGGAGCAGTACTTC

abundance: few
j_gene: TRBJ2-3
v_gene: TRBV20-1
d_gene: .
CDR3aa: CSARTGSSTDTQYF
CDR3nt: TGCAGTGCTAGGACGGGGTCTAGCACAGATACGCAGTATTTT

abundance: .
j_gene: TRBJ2-5
v_gene: TRBV7-9
d_gene: TRBD2
CDR3aa: CASRTSASGQETQYF
CDR3nt: TGTGCCAGCAGGACTTCGGCTAGCGGGCAAGAGACCCAGTACTTC

abundance: many
j_gene: TRBJ2-2
v_gene: TRBV11-2
d_gene: .
CDR3aa: CASSLGFGTGELFF
CDR3nt: TGTGCCAGCAGCTTAGGGTTTGGCACCGGGGAGCTGTTTTTT

abundance: .
j_gene: TRBJ1-5
v_gene: TRBV20-1
d_gene: .
CDR3aa: CSAGGAEEVQPQHF
CDR3nt: TGCAGTGCTGGGGGGGCGGAGGAGGTCCAGCCCCAGCATTTT

abundance: many
j_gene: TRBJ2-1
v_gene: TRBV10-1
d_gene: .
CDR3aa: CASSESGLASLNEQFF
CDR3nt: TGCGCCAGCAGTGAGTCCGGTCTAGCAAGTCTGAATGAGCAGTTCTTC

abundance: .
j_gene: TRBJ2-4
v_gene: TRBV7-8
d_gene: .
CDR3aa: CASSPDRVLAKNIQYF
CDR3nt: TGTGCCAGCAGCCCAGACAGAGTCCTAGCCAAAAACATTCAGTACTTC

abundance: few
j_gene: TRBJ2-1
v_gene: TRBV11-3
d_gene: TRBD2
CDR3aa: CASSPTSGRTYNEQFF
CDR3nt: TGTGCCAGCAGCCCGACTAGCGGGAGAACCTACAATGAGCAGTTCTTC

abundance: .
j_gene: TRBJ2-1
v_gene: TRBV5-1
d_gene: .
CDR3aa: CASIPGQGKFNEQFF
CDR3nt: TGCGCCAGCATCCCCGGGCAGGGTAAATTTAATGAGCAGTTCTTC

abundance: few
j_gene: TRBJ2-3
v_gene: TRBV6-5
d_gene: TRBD2
CDR3aa: CASSYRGTSGTAITDTQYF
CDR3nt: TGTGCCAGCAGTTACCGTGGGACTAGCGGGACCGCGATCACAGATACGCAGTATTTT

abundance: .
j_gene: TRBJ2-1
v_gene: TRBV4-3
d_gene: TRBD2
CDR3aa: CASSHSLASGGHYEQFF
CDR3nt: TGCGCCAGCAGCCACTCCCTGGCCAGCGGGGGACACTATGAGCAGTTCTTC

abundance: .
j_gene: TRBJ2-7
v_gene: TRBV20-1
d_gene: TRBD2
CDR3aa: CSASPSAGGPDEQYF
CDR3nt: TGCAGTGCGTCACCCTCGGCGGGGGGGCCGGACGAGCAGTACTTC

abundance: .
j_gene: TRBJ2-5
v_gene: TRBV24-1
d_gene: .
CDR3aa: CATMSSVQETQYF
CDR3nt: TGTGCCACCATGTCTTCGGTCCAAGAGACCCAGTACTTC

abundance: few
j_gene: TRBJ1-6
v_gene: TRBV6-4
d_gene: TRBD1
CDR3aa: CASSESTGGSSPLHF
CDR3nt: TGTGCCAGCAGTGAGTCGACAGGGGGAAGTTCACCCCTCCACTTT

abundance: .
j_gene: TRBJ1-1
v_gene: TRBV20-1
d_gene: .
CDR3aa: CSARDGSKRGDGEAFF
CDR3nt: TGCAGTGCTAGAGATGGGTCCAAGAGAGGGGACGGTGAAGCTTTCTTT

abundance: .
j_gene: TRBJ2-3
v_gene: TRBV12-3/TRBV12-4
d_gene: .
CDR3aa: CASSFPQDTQYF
CDR3nt: TGTGCCAGCAGTTTTCCCCAGGATACGCAGTATTTT

abundance: .
j_gene: TRBJ1-3
v_gene: TRBV10-3
d_gene: .
CDR3aa: CAITRGVPGNTIYF
CDR3nt: TGTGCCATCACTAGAGGAGTTCCCGGAAACACCATATATTTT

abundance: few
j_gene: TRBJ2-3
v_gene: TRBV7-6
d_gene: TRBD1
CDR3aa: CASSFQGDGSDTQYF
CDR3nt: TGTGCCAGCAGCTTTCAGGGGGACGGGTCAGATACGCAGTATTTT

abundance: many
j_gene: TRBJ2-7
v_gene: TRBV5-6
d_gene: .
CDR3aa: CASSRWTSSYEQYF
CDR3nt: TGTGCCAGCAGCCGATGGACTTCTTCCTACGAGCAGTACTTC

abundance: .
j_gene: TRBJ2-2
v_gene: TRBV7-2
d_gene: .
CDR3aa: CASSLVPGGNTGELFF
CDR3nt: TGTGCCAGCAGCTTAGTCCCGGGCGGGAACACCGGGGAGCTGTTTTTT

abundance: .
j_gene: TRBJ2-3
v_gene: TRBV29-1
d_gene: .
CDR3aa: CSVEDQGSTDTQYF
CDR3nt: TGCAGCGTTGAAGATCAGGGTAGCACAGATACGCAGTATTTT

abundance: few
j_gene: TRBJ2-3
v_gene: TRBV29-1
d_gene: TRBD1
CDR3aa: CSAGTGVTDTQYF
CDR3nt: TGCAGCGCAGGGACAGGGGTAACAGATACGCAGTATTTT

abundance: .
j_gene: TRBJ2-3
v_gene: TRBV27
d_gene: .
CDR3aa: CASSFLGAPDTQYF
CDR3nt: TGTGCCAGCAGTTTTCTCGGGGCCCCAGATACGCAGTATTTT

abundance: .
j_gene: TRBJ1-1
v_gene: TRBV5-1
d_gene: TRBD1
CDR3aa: CASSMGQGSEAFF
CDR3nt: TGCGCCAGCAGTATGGGACAGGGTTCTGAAGCTTTCTTT

abundance: few
j_gene: TRBJ2-4
v_gene: TRBV14
d_gene: .
CDR3aa: CASSLGRGIAKNIQYF
CDR3nt: TGTGCCAGCAGCCTCGGGCGGGGAATAGCCAAAAACATTCAGTACTTC

abundance: few
j_gene: TRBJ2-5
v_gene: TRBV20-1
d_gene: TRBD2
CDR3aa: CSARDGSGSWETQYF
CDR3nt: TGCAGTGCTAGAGATGGGAGCGGGAGTTGGGAGACCCAGTACTTC

abundance: few
j_gene: TRBJ1-3
v_gene: TRBV5-1
d_gene: TRBD1
CDR3aa: CASSPGDRDTIYF
CDR3nt: TGCGCCAGCAGCCCAGGAGACAGGGACACCATATATTTT

abundance: .
j_gene: TRBJ2-1
v_gene: TRBV6-2/TRBV6-3
d_gene: TRBD2
CDR3aa: CASRSGGAPRQFF
CDR3nt: TGTGCCAGCAGAAGCGGGGGGGCTCCACGGCAGTTCTTC

abundance: few
j_gene: TRBJ1-1
v_gene: TRBV10-2
d_gene: .
CDR3aa: CASSAWRDTEAFF
CDR3nt: TGCGCCAGCAGTGCTTGGAGGGACACTGAAGCTTTCTTT

abundance: many
j_gene: TRBJ2-2
v_gene: TRBV29-1
d_gene: .
CDR3aa: CSAASASGELFF
CDR3nt: TGCAGCGCCGCAAGTGCTTCCGGGGAGCTGTTTTTT

abundance: .
j_gene: TRBJ2-6
v_gene: TRBV9
d_gene: .
CDR3aa: CASSISGPGGANVLTF
CDR3nt: TGTGCCAGCAGCATATCGGGGCCAGGCGGGGCCAACGTCCTGACTTTC

abundance: few
j_gene: TRBJ2-3
v_gene: TRBV11-1
d_gene: TRBD2
CDR3aa: CASSRSIGIAGLSTDTQYF
CDR3nt: TGTGCCAGCAGCCGCAGTATAGGGATAGCGGGGCTAAGCACAGATACGCAGTATTTT

abundance: .
j_gene: TRBJ2-1
v_gene: TRBV10-3
d_gene: .
CDR3aa: CAITERRTNEQFF
CDR3nt: TGTGCCATCACCGAAAGACGGACCAATGAGCAGTTCTTC

abundance: .
j_gene: TRBJ1-2
v_gene: TRBV7-9
d_gene: .
CDR3aa: CASSEQGPNGYTF
CDR3nt: TGTGCCAGCAGCGAACAGGGTCCAAATGGCTACACCTTC

abundance: .
j_gene: TRBJ1-1
v_gene: TRBV5-1
d_gene: TRBD1
CDR3aa: CASSSPDRRRTEAFF
CDR3nt: TGCGCCAGCAGCTCCCCGGACAGGCGGAGAACTGAAGCTTTCTTT

abundance: .
j_gene: TRBJ2-5
v_gene: TRBV20-1
d_gene: TRBD2
CDR3aa: CSASPSGGAGETQYF
CDR3nt: TGCAGTGCCTCCCCAAGCGGGGGGGCTGGAGAGACCCAGTACTTC

abundance: .
j_gene: TRBJ2-5
v_gene: TRBV9
d_gene: .
CDR3aa: CASSVEGRPDETQYF
CDR3nt: TGTGCCAGCAGCGTAGAGGGACGCCCCGACGAGACCCAGTACTTC

abundance: .
j_gene: TRBJ2-3
v_gene: TRBV11-2
d_gene: TRBD2
CDR3aa: CASSYTAASGGAGTDTQYF
CDR3nt: TGTGCCAGCAGCTACACCGCGGCTAGCGGGGGGGCCGGCACAGATACGCAGTATTTT

abundance: many
j_gene: TRBJ2-7
v_gene: TRBV28
d_gene: .
CDR3aa: CASSLGIYEQYF
CDR3nt: TGTGCCAGCAGTTTGGGGATCTACGAGCAGTACTTC

abundance: .
j_gene: TRBJ2-7
v_gene: TRBV6-1
d_gene: .
CDR3aa: CASSSFPDPTYEQYF
CDR3nt: TGTGCCAGCAGCTCCTTCCCCGACCCCACCTACGAGCAGTACTTC

abundance: few
j_gene: TRBJ2-7
v_gene: TRBV15
d_gene: TRBD1
CDR3aa: CATSRGGQGVHEQYF
CDR3nt: TGTGCCACCAGCAGAGGAGGACAGGGCGTCCACGAGCAGTACTTC